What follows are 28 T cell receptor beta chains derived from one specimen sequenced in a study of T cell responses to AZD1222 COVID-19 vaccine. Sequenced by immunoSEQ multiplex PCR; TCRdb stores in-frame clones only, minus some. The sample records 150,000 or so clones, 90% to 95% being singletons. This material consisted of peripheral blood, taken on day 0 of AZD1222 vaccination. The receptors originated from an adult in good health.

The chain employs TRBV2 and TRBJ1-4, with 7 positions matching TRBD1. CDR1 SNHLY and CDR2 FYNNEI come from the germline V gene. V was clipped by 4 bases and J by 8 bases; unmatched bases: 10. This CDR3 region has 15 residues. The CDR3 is CASSVRQGGTEKLFF. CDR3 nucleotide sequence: TGTGCCAGCAGTGTGCGACAGGGAGGCACGGAAAAACTGTTTTTT.

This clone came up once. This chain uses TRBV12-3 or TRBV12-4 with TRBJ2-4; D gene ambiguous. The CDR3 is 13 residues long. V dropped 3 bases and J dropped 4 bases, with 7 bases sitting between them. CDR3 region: CASSLSVKNIQYF. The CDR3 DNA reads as TGTGCCAGCAGTTTGTCAGTGAAAAACATTCAGTACTTC.

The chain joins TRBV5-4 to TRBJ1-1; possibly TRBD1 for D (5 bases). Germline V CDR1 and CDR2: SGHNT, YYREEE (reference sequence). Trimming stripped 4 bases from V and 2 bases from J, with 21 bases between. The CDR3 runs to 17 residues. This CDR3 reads CASSVNFGGGSNTEAFF. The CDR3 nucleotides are TGTGCCAGCAGCGTAAACTTCGGGGGGGGTAGTAACACTGAAGCTTTCTTT.

CDR3 DNA sequence: TGTGCCAGCTCGGACAGCTACGAGCAGTACTTC. Translating it yields CASSDSYEQYF. The V gene is TRBV3-1 (or the pseudogene TRBV3-2), the J gene TRBJ2-7, with D perhaps matching TRBD1 (6 bases). Germline-derived CDR1 and CDR2 are LGHDT and YNNKEL (reference sequence). The CDR3 has 11 residues. Trimming removed 8 bases from V and 3 bases from J, with 8 bases in between.

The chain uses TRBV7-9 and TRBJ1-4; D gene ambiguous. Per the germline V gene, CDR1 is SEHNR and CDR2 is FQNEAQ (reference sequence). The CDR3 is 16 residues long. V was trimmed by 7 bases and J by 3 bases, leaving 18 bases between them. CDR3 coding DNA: TGTGCCAGCATCGTAGGGAGGAACAGACCTAATGAAAAACTGTTTTTT. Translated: CASIVGRNRPNEKLFF.

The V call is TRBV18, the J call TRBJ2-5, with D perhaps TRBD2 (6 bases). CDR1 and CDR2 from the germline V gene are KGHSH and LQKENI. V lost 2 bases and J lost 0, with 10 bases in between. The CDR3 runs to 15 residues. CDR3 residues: CASSPGSGDQETQYF. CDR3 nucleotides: TGTGCCAGCTCACCAGGGTCGGGGGACCAAGAGACCCAGTACTTC.

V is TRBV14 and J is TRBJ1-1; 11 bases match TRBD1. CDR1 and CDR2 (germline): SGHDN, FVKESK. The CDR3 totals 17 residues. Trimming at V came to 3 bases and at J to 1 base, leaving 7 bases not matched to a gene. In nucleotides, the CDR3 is TGTGCCAGCAGCCAGGGGGCAGGACAGGGGGCGAACACTGAAGCTTTCTTT. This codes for CASSQGAGQGANTEAFF.

The CDR3 protein is CASSQSGQYPRTNEKLFF. The CDR3 coding sequence is TGCGCCAGCAGTCAATCCGGGCAGTACCCGCGTACTAATGAAAAACTGTTTTTT. This rearrangement joins TRBV23-1 to TRBJ1-4; D unresolved. TRBV23-1 is labeled an ORF, and its function is uncertain. V gave up 0 bases and J gave up 2 bases, with 16 bases separating them. This CDR3 is 18 amino acids long.

CDR3 sequence: CASSLQGYNNEQFF. The CDR3 DNA is TGTGCCAGCTCGCTTCAGGGATATAACAATGAGCAGTTCTTC. The chain recombines TRBV18 with TRBJ2-1; D is perhaps TRBD1 (5 bases). The CDR3 totals 14 residues. Per germline, CDR1 KGHSH and CDR2 LQKENI. V gave up 6 bases and J gave up 5 bases, with 14 bases separating them.

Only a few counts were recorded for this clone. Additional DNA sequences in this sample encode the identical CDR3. The CDR3 coding sequence is TGTGCCAGCAGTTTCGGGGGCGACTATGGCTACACCTTC. It translates to CASSFGGDYGYTF. The chain couples TRBV27 to TRBJ1-2; tentatively, D is TRBD1 (6 bases). The CDR3 runs 13 residues. The V gene's germline CDR1 is MNHEY and CDR2 SMNVEV (reference sequence). The V gene lost 3 bases and the J gene lost 3 bases, with 8 bases spanning the gap.

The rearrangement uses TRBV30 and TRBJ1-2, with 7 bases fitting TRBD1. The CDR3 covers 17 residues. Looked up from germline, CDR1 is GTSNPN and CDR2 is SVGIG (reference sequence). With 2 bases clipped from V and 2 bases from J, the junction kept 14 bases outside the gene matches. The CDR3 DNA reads TGTGCCTGGAGTACCCCGGCGACAGGGCCTCTGAACTATGGCTACACCTTC. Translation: CAWSTPATGPLNYGYTF.

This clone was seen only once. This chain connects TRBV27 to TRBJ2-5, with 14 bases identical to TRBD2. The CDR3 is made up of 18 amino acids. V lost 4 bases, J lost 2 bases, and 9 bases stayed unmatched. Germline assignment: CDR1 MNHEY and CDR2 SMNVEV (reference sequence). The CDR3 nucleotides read TGTGCCAGCAGTTCCCGACTAGCGGGGGGGCCTCGACAAGAGACCCAGTACTTC. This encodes CASSSRLAGGPRQETQYF.

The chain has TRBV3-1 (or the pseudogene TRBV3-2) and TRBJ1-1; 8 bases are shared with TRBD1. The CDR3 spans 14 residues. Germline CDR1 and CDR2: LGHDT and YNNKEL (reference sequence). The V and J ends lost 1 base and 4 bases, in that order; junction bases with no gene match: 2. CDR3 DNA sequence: TGTGCCAGCAGCCAAGGAGACAGGGGCACTGAAGCTTTCTTT. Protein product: CASSQGDRGTEAFF.

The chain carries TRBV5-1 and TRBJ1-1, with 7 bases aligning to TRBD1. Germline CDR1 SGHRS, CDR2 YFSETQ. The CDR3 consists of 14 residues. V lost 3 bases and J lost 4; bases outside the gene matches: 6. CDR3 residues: CASSSGTAGTEAFF. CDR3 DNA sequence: TGCGCCAGCAGCTCCGGGACAGCAGGCACTGAAGCTTTCTTT.

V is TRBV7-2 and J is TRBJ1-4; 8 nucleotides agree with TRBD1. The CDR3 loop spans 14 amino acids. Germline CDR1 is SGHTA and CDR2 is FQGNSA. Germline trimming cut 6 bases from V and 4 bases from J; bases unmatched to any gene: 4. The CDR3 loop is CASRQGEINEKLFF. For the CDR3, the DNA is TGTGCCAGCAGACAGGGGGAGATTAATGAAAAACTGTTTTTT.

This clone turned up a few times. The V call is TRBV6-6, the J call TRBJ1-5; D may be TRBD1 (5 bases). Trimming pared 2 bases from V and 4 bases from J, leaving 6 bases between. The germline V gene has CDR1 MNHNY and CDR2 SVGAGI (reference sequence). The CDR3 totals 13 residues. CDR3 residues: CASSYGANQPQHF. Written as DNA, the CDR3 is TGTGCCAGCAGTTACGGGGCGAATCAGCCCCAGCATTTT.

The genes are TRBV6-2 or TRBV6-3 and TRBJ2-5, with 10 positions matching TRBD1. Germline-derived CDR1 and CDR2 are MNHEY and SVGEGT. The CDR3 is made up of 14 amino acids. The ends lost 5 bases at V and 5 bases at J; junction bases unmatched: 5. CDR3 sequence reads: CASSHRTGGETQYF. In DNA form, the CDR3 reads TGTGCCAGCAGTCACCGGACAGGGGGGGAGACCCAGTACTTC.

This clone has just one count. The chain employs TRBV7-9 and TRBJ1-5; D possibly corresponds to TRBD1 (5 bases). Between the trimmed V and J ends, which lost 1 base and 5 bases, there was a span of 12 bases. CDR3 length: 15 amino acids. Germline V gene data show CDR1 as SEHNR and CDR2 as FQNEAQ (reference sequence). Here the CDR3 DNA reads TGTGCCAGCAGCTTAGGGGACTTGGGGGATCAGCCCCAGCATTTT. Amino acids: CASSLGDLGDQPQHF. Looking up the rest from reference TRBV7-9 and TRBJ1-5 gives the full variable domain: DTGVSQNPRHKITKRGQNVTFRCDPISEHNRLYWYRQTLGQGPEFLTYFQNEAQLEKSRLLSDRFSAERPKGSFSTLEIQRTEQGDSAMYLCASSLGDLGDQPQHFGDGTRLSIL.

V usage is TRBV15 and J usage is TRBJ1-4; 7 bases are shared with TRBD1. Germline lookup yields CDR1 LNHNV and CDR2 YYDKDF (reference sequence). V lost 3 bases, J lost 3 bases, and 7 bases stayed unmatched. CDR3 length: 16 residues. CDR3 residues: CATSSTDREANEKLFF. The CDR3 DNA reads TGTGCCACCAGCAGTACCGACAGGGAGGCTAATGAAAAACTGTTTTTT.

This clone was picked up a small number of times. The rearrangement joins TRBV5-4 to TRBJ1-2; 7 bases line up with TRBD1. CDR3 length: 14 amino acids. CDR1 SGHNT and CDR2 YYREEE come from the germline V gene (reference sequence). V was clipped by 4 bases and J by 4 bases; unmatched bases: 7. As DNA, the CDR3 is TGTGCCAGCAGCCTGGGACAGAGGACCTATGGCTACACCTTC. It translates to CASSLGQRTYGYTF.

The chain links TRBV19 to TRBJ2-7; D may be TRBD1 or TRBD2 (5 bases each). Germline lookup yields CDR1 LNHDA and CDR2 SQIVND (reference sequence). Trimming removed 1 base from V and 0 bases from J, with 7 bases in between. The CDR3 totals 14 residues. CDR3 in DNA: TGTGCCAGTAGTATAGTGGGACCCTCCTACGAGCAGTACTTC. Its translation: CASSIVGPSYEQYF.

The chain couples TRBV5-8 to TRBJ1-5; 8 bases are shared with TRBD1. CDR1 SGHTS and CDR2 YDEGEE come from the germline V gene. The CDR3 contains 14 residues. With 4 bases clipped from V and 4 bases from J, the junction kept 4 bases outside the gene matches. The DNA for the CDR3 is TGTGCCAGCAGCGCATGGACAGGGAATCAGCCCCAGCATTTT. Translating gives CASSAWTGNQPQHF.

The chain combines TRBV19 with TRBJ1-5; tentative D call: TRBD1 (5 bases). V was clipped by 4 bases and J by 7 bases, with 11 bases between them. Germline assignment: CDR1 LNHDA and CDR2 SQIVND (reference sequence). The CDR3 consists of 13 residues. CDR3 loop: CASSTPGAQPQHF. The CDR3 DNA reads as TGTGCCAGTAGTACCCCCGGGGCCCAGCCCCAGCATTTT.

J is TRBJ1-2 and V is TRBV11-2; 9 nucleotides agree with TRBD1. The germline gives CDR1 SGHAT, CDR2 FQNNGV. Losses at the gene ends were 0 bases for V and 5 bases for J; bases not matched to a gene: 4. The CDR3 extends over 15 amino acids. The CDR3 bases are TGTGCCAGCAGCTTAGAACAGGGGGCTGGGTATGGCTACACCTTC. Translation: CASSLEQGAGYGYTF.

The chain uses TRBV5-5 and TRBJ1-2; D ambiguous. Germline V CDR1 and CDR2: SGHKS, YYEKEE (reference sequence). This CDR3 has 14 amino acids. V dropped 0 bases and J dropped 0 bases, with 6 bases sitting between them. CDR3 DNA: TGTGCCAGCAGCTTGGGCCTTACTAACTATGGCTACACCTTC. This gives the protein CASSLGLTNYGYTF.

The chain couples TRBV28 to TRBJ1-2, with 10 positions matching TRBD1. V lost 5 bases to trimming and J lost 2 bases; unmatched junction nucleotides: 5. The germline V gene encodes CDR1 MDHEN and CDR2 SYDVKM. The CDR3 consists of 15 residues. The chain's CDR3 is CASSPWTGGNYGYTF. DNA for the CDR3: TGTGCCAGCAGTCCTTGGACAGGGGGAAACTATGGCTACACCTTC.

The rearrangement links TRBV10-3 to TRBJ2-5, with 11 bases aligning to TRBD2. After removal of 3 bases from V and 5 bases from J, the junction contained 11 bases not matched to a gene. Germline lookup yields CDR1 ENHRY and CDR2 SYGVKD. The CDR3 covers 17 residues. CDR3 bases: TGTGCCATCAGTGACAGGGGGCTAGCGGGGGGTCTGGAGACCCAGTACTTC. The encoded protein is CAISDRGLAGGLETQYF.

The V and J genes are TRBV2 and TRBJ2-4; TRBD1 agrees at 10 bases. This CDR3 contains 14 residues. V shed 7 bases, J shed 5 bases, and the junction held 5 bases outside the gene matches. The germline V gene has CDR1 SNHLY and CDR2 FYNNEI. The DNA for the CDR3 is TGTGCCAGCAACGCAGGGACAGGGGAAAACATTCAGTACTTC. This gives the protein CASNAGTGENIQYF.